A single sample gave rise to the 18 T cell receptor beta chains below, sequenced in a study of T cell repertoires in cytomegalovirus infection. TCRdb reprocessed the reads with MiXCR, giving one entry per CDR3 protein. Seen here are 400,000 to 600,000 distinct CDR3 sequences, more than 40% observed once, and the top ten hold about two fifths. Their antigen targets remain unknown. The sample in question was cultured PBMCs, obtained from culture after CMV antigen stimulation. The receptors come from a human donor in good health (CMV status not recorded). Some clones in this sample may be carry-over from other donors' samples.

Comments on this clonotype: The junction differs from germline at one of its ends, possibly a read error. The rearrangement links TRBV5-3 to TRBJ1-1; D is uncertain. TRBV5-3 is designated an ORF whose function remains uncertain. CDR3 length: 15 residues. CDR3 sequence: CASSLVVSGGTEAFF. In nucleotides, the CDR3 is TGTGCCAGCAGCTTGGTTGTGAGCGGAGGCACTGAAGCTTTCTTT.

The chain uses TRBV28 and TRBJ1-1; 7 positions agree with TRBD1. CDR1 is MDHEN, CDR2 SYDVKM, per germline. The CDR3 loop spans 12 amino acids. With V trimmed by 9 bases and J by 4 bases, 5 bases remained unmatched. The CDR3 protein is CASTDRATEAFF. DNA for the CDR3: TGTGCCAGTACTGACAGGGCCACTGAAGCTTTCTTT. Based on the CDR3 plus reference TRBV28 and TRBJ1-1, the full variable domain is DVKVTQSSRYLVKRTGEKVFLECVQDMDHENMFWYRQDPGLGLRLIYFSYDVKMKEKGDIPEGYSVSREKKERFSLILESASTNQTSMYLCASTDRATEAFFGQGTRLTVV.

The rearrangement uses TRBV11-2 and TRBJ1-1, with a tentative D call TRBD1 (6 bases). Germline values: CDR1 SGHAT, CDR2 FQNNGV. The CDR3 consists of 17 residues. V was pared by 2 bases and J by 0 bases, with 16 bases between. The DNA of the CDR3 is TGTGCCAGCAGCTTACGTCCAGGGGCGGGAATGAACACTGAAGCTTTCTTT. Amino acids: CASSLRPGAGMNTEAFF. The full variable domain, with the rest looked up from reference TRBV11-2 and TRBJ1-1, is EAGVAQSPRYKIIEKRQSVAFWCNPISGHATLYWYQQILGQGPKLLIQFQNNGVVDDSQLPKDRFSAERLKGVDSTLKIQPAKLEDSAVYLCASSLRPGAGMNTEAFFGQGTRLTVV.

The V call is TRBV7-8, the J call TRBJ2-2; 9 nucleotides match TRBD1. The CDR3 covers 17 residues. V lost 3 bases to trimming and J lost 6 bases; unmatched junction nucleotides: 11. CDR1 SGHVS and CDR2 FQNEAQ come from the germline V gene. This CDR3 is CASSFETGGLYAGELFF. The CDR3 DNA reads TGTGCCAGCAGCTTTGAGACAGGGGGTTTATACGCCGGGGAGCTGTTTTTT.

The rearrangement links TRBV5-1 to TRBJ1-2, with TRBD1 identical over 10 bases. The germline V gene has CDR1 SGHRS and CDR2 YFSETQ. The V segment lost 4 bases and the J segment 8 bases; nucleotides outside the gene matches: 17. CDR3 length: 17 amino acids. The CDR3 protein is CASSPRDRGSSVGGYTF. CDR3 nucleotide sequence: TGCGCCAGCAGCCCCCGGGACAGGGGAAGCTCGGTGGGAGGCTACACCTTC.

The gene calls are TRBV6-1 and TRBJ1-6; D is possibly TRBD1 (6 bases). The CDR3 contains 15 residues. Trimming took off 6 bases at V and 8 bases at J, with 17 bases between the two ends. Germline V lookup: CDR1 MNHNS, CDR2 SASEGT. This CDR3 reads CASRDRPIDYSPLHF. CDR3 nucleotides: TGTGCCAGCAGGGACAGACCGATTGACTATTCACCCCTCCACTTT.

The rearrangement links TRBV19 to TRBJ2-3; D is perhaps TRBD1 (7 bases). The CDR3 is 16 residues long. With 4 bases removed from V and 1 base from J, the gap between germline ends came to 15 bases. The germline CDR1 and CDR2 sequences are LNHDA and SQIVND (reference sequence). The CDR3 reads CASSNIRGDGTDTQYF. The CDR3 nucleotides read TGTGCCAGTAGTAACATCAGGGGGGATGGCACAGATACGCAGTATTTT. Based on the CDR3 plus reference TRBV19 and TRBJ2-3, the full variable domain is DGGITQSPKYLFRKEGQNVTLSCEQNLNHDAMYWYRQDPGQGLRLIYYSQIVNDFQKGDIAEGYSVSREKKESFPLTVTSAQKNPTAFYLCASSNIRGDGTDTQYFGPGTRLTVL.

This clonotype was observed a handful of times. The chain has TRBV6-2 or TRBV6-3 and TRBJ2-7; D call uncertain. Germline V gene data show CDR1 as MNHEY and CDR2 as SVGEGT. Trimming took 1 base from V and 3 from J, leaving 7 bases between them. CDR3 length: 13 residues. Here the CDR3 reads CASSYYGFYEQYF. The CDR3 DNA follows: TGTGCCAGCAGTTACTATGGGTTCTACGAGCAGTACTTC.

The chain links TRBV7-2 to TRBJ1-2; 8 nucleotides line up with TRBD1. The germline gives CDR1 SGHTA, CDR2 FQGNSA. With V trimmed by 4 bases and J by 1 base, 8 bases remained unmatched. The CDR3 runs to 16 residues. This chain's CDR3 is CASSSDWTGINYGYTF. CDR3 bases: TGTGCCAGCAGCTCCGACTGGACAGGGATTAACTATGGCTACACCTTC.

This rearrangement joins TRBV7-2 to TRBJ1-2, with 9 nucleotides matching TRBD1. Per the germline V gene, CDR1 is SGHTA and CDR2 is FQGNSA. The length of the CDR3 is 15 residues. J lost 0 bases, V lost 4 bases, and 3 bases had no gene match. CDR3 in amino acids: CASSSQGAANYGYTF. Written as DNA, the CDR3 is TGTGCCAGCAGCTCACAGGGGGCCGCTAACTATGGCTACACCTTC.

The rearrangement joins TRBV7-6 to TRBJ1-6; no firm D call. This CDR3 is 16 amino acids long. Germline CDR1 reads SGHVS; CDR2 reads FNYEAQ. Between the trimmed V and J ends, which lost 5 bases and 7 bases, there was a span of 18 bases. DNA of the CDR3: TGTGCCAGCAGCCCCCTCCCCCCCCAGCCGAATTCACCCCTCCACTTT. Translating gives CASSPLPPQPNSPLHF.

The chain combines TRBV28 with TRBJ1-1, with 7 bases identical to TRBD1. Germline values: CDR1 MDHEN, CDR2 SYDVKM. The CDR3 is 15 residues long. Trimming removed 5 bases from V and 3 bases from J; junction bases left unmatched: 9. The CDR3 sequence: CASSGRGGWDTEAFF. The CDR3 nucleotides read TGTGCCAGCAGTGGACGAGGGGGCTGGGACACTGAAGCTTTCTTT.

CDR3 sequence reads: CASSPGPKTGELFF. The CDR3 DNA reads TGTGCCAGCAGCCCGGGACCTAAAACCGGGGAGCTGTTTTTT. This chain joins TRBV7-6 and TRBJ2-2; D is tentatively TRBD1 or TRBD2 (5 bases each). The CDR3 totals 14 residues. V lost 5 bases, J lost 5 bases, and 12 bases lay in between. Germline values: CDR1 SGHVS, CDR2 FNYEAQ.

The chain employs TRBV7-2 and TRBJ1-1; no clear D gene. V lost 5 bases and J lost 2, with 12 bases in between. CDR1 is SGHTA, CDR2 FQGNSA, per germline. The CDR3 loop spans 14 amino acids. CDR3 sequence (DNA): TGTGCCAGCAGCGTCTGGACCTTAAACACTGAAGCTTTCTTT. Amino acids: CASSVWTLNTEAFF.

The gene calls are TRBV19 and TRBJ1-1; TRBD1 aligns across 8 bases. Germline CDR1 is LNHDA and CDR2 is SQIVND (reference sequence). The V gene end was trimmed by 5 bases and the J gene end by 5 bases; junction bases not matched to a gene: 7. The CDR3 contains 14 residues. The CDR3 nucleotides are TGTGCCAGTAGTCGTTCTGGACAGGGAACTGAAGCTTTCTTT. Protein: CASSRSGQGTEAFF.

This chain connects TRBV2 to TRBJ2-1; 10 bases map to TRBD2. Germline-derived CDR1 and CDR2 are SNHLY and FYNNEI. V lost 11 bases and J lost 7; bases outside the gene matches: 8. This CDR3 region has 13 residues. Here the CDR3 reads CAYLAGDQNEQFF. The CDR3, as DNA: TGTGCCTACCTAGCGGGGGACCAGAATGAGCAGTTCTTC.

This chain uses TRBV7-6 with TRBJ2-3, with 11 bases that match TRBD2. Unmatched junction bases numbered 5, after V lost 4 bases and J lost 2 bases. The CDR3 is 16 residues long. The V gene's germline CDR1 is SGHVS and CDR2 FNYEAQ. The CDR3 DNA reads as TGTGCCAGCAGCTCAGAGACTAGCGGGATCACAGATACGCAGTATTTT. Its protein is CASSSETSGITDTQYF.

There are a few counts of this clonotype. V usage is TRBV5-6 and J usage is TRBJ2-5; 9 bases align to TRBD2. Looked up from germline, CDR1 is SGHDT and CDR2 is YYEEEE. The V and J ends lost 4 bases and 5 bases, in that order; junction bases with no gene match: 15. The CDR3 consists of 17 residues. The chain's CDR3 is CASSGYAGTSRRETQYF. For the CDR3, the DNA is TGTGCCAGCAGCGGCTACGCCGGGACTAGCCGGCGGGAGACCCAGTACTTC.